The sequence of this TCR beta chain was determined in a study of cytomegalovirus exposure and HLA in healthy donors. Worth noting for this clone: Its antigen is undetermined.

Regarding the study as a whole: Association of a missense DCLRE1C variant with TCR beta V- and J-gene trimming was reported in a later analysis. A few V segments could not be told apart, such as TRBV6-2 and TRBV6-3, and were left out.

Trimming removed 5 bases from V and 4 bases from J; junction bases left unmatched: 5. The CDR3 has 14 residues. Germline V gives CDR1 SGHNT, CDR2 YYREEE (reference sequence). PCR used 60 Vbeta primers and 13 Jbeta primers. Using immunoSEQ multiplex PCR, the repertoire was profiled, and TCRdb retains in-frame clones only, with some absent. The sample holds fewer than 110,000 clones. This sequence was found in a man aged 35-49 years in good health and CMV-seronegative. Input material: PBMCs. V usage is TRBV5-4 and J usage is TRBJ2-7, with TRBD1 identical over 11 bases. DNA of the CDR3: TGTGCCAGCAGTCCCGGGACAGGGGGATACGAGCAGTACTTC. This translates into CASSPGTGGYEQYF.